The source of this T cell receptor (beta chain) is a study of beta chain features in type 1 diabetes. Blood was drawn once from each donor into heparinised tubes. The draws averaged about 120 mL. All of the isolated RNA was reverse transcribed, so expressed TCRB transcripts were sequenced. Here immunoSEQ multiplex PCR was the method, and the copy in TCRdb shows in-frame clones only, minus some. The data show around 300,000 clones, 9.5% to 11% seen once. Trimming pared 7 bases from V and 3 bases from J, leaving 10 bases between. The CDR3 is 13 amino acids. Germline loops: CDR1 MDHEN, CDR2 SYDVKM. The chain has TRBV28 and TRBJ2-1; D possibly corresponds to TRBD1 (5 bases). The sequenced sample was naive CD4+ T cells from blood. The source of this sequence is a woman aged 25 to 39 in good health. CDR3 amino acids: CASKRQIYNEQFF. CDR3 nucleotide sequence: TGTGCCAGCAAGAGACAGATCTACAATGAGCAGTTCTTC.